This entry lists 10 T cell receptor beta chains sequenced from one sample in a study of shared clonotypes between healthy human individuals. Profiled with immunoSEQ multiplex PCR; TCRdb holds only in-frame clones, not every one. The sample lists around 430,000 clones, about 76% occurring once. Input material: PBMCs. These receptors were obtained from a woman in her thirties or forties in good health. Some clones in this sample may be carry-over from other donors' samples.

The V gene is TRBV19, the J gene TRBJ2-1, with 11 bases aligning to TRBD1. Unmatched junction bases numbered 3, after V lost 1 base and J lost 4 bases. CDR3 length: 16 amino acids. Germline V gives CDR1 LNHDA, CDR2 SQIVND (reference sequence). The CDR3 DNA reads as TGTGCCAGTAGTATAGGGACAGGGGGCCTATACAATGAGCAGTTCTTC. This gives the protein CASSIGTGGLYNEQFF.

The CDR3 coding sequence is TGTGCCAGCAGTTTCGAGAGAATCTGCGAGCAGTACTTC. Its protein is CASSFERICEQYF. The V call is TRBV27, the J call TRBJ2-7, with D hard to call. V was clipped by 3 bases and J by 6 bases, with 12 bases between them. Germline CDR1 reads MNHEY; CDR2 reads SMNVEV (reference sequence). The CDR3 consists of 13 residues.

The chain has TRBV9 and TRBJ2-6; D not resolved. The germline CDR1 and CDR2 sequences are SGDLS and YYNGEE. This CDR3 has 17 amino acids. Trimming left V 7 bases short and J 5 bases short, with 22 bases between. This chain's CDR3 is CASGSRYSNNRANVLTF. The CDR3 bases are TGTGCCAGCGGAAGTAGGTACTCAAACAATCGGGCCAACGTCCTGACTTTC.

The CDR3 is CASSETSAKGYNEQFF. The CDR3 DNA reads TGTGCCAGCAGTGAGACTAGCGCCAAGGGGTACAATGAGCAGTTCTTC. The V gene is TRBV6-1, the J gene TRBJ2-1; TRBD2 matches 8 bases. CDR3 size: 16 residues. V gave up 3 bases and J gave up 4 bases; unmatched junction bases: 8. Germline assignment: CDR1 MNHNS and CDR2 SASEGT.

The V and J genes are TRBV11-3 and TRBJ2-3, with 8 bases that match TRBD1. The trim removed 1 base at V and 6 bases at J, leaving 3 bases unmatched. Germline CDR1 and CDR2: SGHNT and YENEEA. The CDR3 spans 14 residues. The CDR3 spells CASSLGHRGDTQYF. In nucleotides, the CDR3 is TGTGCCAGCAGCTTAGGGCACAGGGGGGATACGCAGTATTTT.

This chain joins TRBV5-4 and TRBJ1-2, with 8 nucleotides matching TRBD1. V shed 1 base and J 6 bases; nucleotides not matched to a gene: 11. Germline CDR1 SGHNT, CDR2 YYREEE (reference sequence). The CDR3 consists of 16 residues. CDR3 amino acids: CASSLSVYRGVHGYTF. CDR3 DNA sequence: TGTGCCAGCAGCTTGTCTGTGTACAGGGGGGTTCATGGCTACACCTTC.

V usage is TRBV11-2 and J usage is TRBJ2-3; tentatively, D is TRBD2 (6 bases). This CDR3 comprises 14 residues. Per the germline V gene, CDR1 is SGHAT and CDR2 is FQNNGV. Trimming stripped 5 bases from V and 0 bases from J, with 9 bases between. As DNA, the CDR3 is TGTGCCAGCAGCAGAGGGACTAGCACAGATACGCAGTATTTT. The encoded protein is CASSRGTSTDTQYF.

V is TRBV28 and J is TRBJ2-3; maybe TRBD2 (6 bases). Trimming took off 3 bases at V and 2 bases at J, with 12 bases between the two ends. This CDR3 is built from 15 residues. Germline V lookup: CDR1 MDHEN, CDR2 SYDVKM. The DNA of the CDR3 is TGTGCCAGCAGTTTTAGCGGCCACTCCACAGATACGCAGTATTTT. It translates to CASSFSGHSTDTQYF.

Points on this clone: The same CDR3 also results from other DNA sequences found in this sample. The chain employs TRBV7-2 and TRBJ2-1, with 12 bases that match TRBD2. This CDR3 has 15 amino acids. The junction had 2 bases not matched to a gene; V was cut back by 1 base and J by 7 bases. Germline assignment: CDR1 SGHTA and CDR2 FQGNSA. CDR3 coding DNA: TGTGCCAGCAGCTTAGGACTAGCGGGGGATAATGAGCAGTTCTTC. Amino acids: CASSLGLAGDNEQFF.

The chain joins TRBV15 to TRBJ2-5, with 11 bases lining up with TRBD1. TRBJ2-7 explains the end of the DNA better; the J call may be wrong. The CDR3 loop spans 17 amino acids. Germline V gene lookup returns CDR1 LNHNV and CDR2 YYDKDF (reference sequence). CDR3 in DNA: TGTGCCACCAGTTCCTCCCCCGGGACAGGGGGGAAGTACGAGCAGTACTTC. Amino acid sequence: CATSSSPGTGGKYEQYF.